The 22 T cell receptor beta chains in this list originate from one sample, sequenced in a study of blood T cell repertoires in COVID-19. The method was immunoSEQ multiplex PCR; TCRdb's version includes in-frame clones alone and lacks a portion of them. The sample records approximately 51,000 clones, approximately 85% being singletons. Sample: peripheral blood. The receptors here all came from a human donor in a cohort sampled during active COVID-19.

This clone was counted between two and nine times. The chain couples TRBV19 to TRBJ2-7; D possibly corresponds to TRBD1 (5 bases). Trimming cost V 4 bases and J 0 bases, with 10 bases left between them. This CDR3 has 14 amino acids. Germline CDR1 is LNHDA and CDR2 is SQIVND (reference sequence). The DNA for the CDR3 is TGTGCCAGTAGTACTTCCGACAGCTCCTACGAGCAGTACTTC. This encodes CASSTSDSSYEQYF. The variable domain in full, with the rest retrieved from reference TRBV19 and TRBJ2-7, is DGGITQSPKYLFRKEGQNVTLSCEQNLNHDAMYWYRQDPGQGLRLIYYSQIVNDFQKGDIAEGYSVSREKKESFPLTVTSAQKNPTAFYLCASSTSDSSYEQYFGPGTRLTVT.

V gene TRBV23-1 combines with J gene TRBJ1-1; possible D gene TRBD1, 5 bases. TRBV23-1 has ORF status, its function being uncertain. The CDR3 is 14 residues long. Trimming shortened V by 2 bases and J by 5 bases, and 12 bases separated the two germline ends. The DNA of the CDR3 is TGCGCCAGCAGTCAACCCCATCAGGGAACTGAAGCTTTCTTT. It specifies CASSQPHQGTEAFF.

This rearrangement joins TRBV28 to TRBJ2-5; TRBD1 matches 9 bases. Germline CDR1 and CDR2: MDHEN and SYDVKM. The CDR3 has 14 amino acids. The J segment lost 5 bases and the V segment lost 4 bases, leaving 5 bases of the junction unmatched. Written as DNA, the CDR3 is TGTGCCAGCAGTTCGACAGGGGGGCGGGAGACCCAGTACTTC. Its translation: CASSSTGGRETQYF.

The gene calls are TRBV5-6 and TRBJ1-4; D remains ambiguous. The V gene's germline CDR1 is SGHDT and CDR2 YYEEEE. V lost 1 base and J lost 5, with 3 bases in between. The CDR3 has 12 amino acids. The CDR3 sequence: CASSLLNEKLFF. The CDR3 bases are TGTGCCAGCAGCTTGTTAAATGAAAAACTGTTTTTT.

On this clone itself: The sample holds other DNA sequences that translate to the same CDR3. The chain links TRBV7-8 to TRBJ2-7; TRBD1 aligns across 8 bases. J lost 2 bases, V lost 0 bases, and 9 bases had no gene match. Germline V gene sequence: CDR1 SGHVS, CDR2 FQNEAQ. The CDR3 covers 17 residues. Here the CDR3 reads CASSLAPGTGGTYEQYF. DNA of the CDR3: TGTGCCAGCAGCTTAGCACCGGGGACAGGAGGTACCTACGAGCAGTACTTC.

The chain employs TRBV19 and TRBJ1-4; 7 bases are shared with TRBD1. Losses at the gene ends were 6 bases for V and 4 bases for J; bases not matched to a gene: 5. CDR1 is LNHDA, CDR2 SQIVND, per germline (reference sequence). The CDR3 is 14 residues long. CDR3 sequence (DNA): TGTGCCAGTAGCCCGGGACAGCTTAATGAAAAACTGTTTTTT. It codes for CASSPGQLNEKLFF.

The chain uses TRBV27 and TRBJ1-5; D ambiguous. CDR3 length: 15 amino acids. Germline loops: CDR1 MNHEY, CDR2 SMNVEV (reference sequence). The V and J ends lost 5 bases and 5 bases respectively, with 16 bases between them. CDR3 bases: TGTGCCAGCAGTCCGAGCGGACTCCAAGATCAGCCCCAGCATTTT. Protein: CASSPSGLQDQPQHF.

V gene TRBV5-4 combines with J gene TRBJ2-2; maybe TRBD2 (6 bases). The CDR3 is made up of 15 amino acids. Between the trimmed V and J ends, which lost 4 bases and 1 base, there was a span of 11 bases. CDR1 is SGHNT, CDR2 YYREEE, per germline (reference sequence). CDR3 residues: CASSLSGLNTGELFF. The CDR3 bases are TGTGCCAGCAGCCTTAGCGGCCTGAACACCGGGGAGCTGTTTTTT.

The genes are TRBV19 and TRBJ1-2, with D perhaps matching TRBD1 (6 bases). The CDR3 runs 14 residues. Germline CDR1 LNHDA, CDR2 SQIVND (reference sequence). V gave up 9 bases and J gave up 3 bases, with 17 bases separating them. DNA for the CDR3: TGTGCCAGCTCTAAGGACAGACTGTACTATGGCTACACCTTC. Protein product: CASSKDRLYYGYTF. Combining the CDR3 with reference TRBV19 and TRBJ1-2 gives the whole variable domain DGGITQSPKYLFRKEGQNVTLSCEQNLNHDAMYWYRQDPGQGLRLIYYSQIVNDFQKGDIAEGYSVSREKKESFPLTVTSAQKNPTAFYLCASSKDRLYYGYTFGSGTRLTVV.

V is TRBV14 and J is TRBJ2-7, with no clear D. The CDR3 has 14 residues. Trimming shortened V by 1 base and J by 7 bases, and 14 bases separated the two germline ends. From germline, CDR1 is SGHDN and CDR2 FVKESK. CDR3 sequence reads: CASSQVYSPTEQYF. CDR3 coding DNA: TGTGCCAGCAGCCAAGTCTACAGCCCTACGGAGCAGTACTTC.

This chain connects TRBV6-5 to TRBJ2-7; TRBD2 aligns across 10 bases. The germline V gene has CDR1 MNHEY and CDR2 SVGAGI. The J segment lost 4 bases and the V segment lost 0 bases, leaving 0 bases of the junction unmatched. The CDR3 length is 14 residues. For the CDR3, the DNA is TGTGCCAGCAGTTACTCGACTAGCGGGTACGAGCAGTACTTC. Its translation: CASSYSTSGYEQYF.

V and J are TRBV23-1 and TRBJ2-1; D is undetermined. TRBV23-1 is annotated as an ORF whose role is uncertain. V lost 4 bases and J 7 bases, leaving 5 bases between the germline ends. This CDR3 is built from 11 residues. CDR3 bases: TGCGCCAGCAGTCGGCAAAATGAGCAGTTCTTC. This encodes CASSRQNEQFF.

The rearrangement uses TRBV12-2 and TRBJ2-1; the table calls TRBD1, which could not be checked here. TRBV12-2 is reported as a pseudogene. The CDR3 sequence is 15 residues long. Written as DNA, the CDR3 is TGTGCAAGTCGCCCCGACAGGGAAATCGACAATGAGCAGTTCTTC. Encoded protein: CASRPDREIDNEQFF.

The V and J genes are TRBV6-1 and TRBJ1-3; 8 nucleotides match TRBD1. V was pared by 3 bases and J by 2 bases, with 6 bases of the junction left unmatched. The length of the CDR3 is 16 residues. The germline CDR1 and CDR2 sequences are MNHNS and SASEGT. Here the CDR3 DNA reads TGTGCCAGCAGTGAGCGGACAGGGACTACTGGAAACACCATATATTTT. Encoded protein: CASSERTGTTGNTIYF.

V usage is TRBV2 and J usage is TRBJ2-7; 8 bases align to TRBD1. Germline assignment: CDR1 SNHLY and CDR2 FYNNEI. The CDR3 is 12 amino acids. V lost 6 bases, J lost 12 bases, and 10 bases stayed unmatched. CDR3 DNA sequence: TGTGCCAGCAGCCGTACCGGACAGGGTTGGTACTTC. It specifies CASSRTGQGWYF.

V is TRBV3-1 (or the pseudogene TRBV3-2) and J is TRBJ1-1, with a weak D call TRBD1 (6 bases). V dropped 3 bases and J dropped 4 bases, with 9 bases sitting between them. Germline V CDR1 and CDR2: LGHDT, YNNKEL (reference sequence). This CDR3 region has 13 residues. The CDR3 DNA sequence: TGTGCCAGCAGCCAGGGGGCGATCACTGAAGCTTTCTTT. Translation gives CASSQGAITEAFF.

The gene calls are TRBV27 and TRBJ2-1, with D possibly being TRBD2 (5 bases). Germline CDR1 MNHEY, CDR2 SMNVEV (reference sequence). This CDR3 has 15 residues. V was cut by 3 bases and J by 6 bases, with 15 bases left in between. The CDR3 DNA sequence: TGTGCCAGCAGTTTTCTTCGGACTGGATTCAATGAGCAGTTCTTC. This translates into CASSFLRTGFNEQFF.

This clone was seen just once. The chain couples TRBV30 to TRBJ1-3, with D tentatively TRBD1 (6 bases). This CDR3 spans 14 amino acids. Germline CDR1 and CDR2: GTSNPN and SVGIG (reference sequence). With 5 bases removed from V and 4 bases from J, the gap between germline ends came to 15 bases. CDR3 protein: CAWSGAGAGNTIYF. The CDR3 region has the DNA TGTGCCTGGTCGGGGGCGGGAGCCGGAAACACCATATATTTT.

This chain uses TRBV6-5 with TRBJ2-7, with 8 bases matching TRBD1. Germline V gene sequence: CDR1 MNHEY, CDR2 SVGAGI. This CDR3 region has 14 residues. J was trimmed by 2 bases and V by 2 bases; bases with no gene match: 2. In DNA form, the CDR3 reads TGTGCCAGCAGTTACGGACAGGGAACCTACGAGCAGTACTTC. Residues: CASSYGQGTYEQYF.

This clone was found once. The chain is built from TRBV27 and TRBJ1-4; a possible D gene is TRBD1 (6 bases). CDR3 length equals 15 residues. Looked up from germline, CDR1 is MNHEY and CDR2 is SMNVEV (reference sequence). V lost 5 bases to trimming and J lost 5 bases, with 15 bases between them. The CDR3 protein is CASSPLVTGNEKLFF. The CDR3 bases are TGTGCCAGCAGTCCACTCGTTACAGGGAATGAAAAACTGTTTTTT. The variable domain in full, completed from reference TRBV27 and TRBJ1-4, reads EAQVTQNPRYLITVTGKKLTVTCSQNMNHEYMSWYRQDPGLGLRQIYYSMNVEVTDKGDVPEGYKVSRKEKRNFPLILESPSPNQTSLYFCASSPLVTGNEKLFFGSGTQLSVL.

J is TRBJ2-3 and V is TRBV5-1, with TRBD1 identical over 8 bases. This CDR3 is 15 amino acids long. The V and J ends lost 5 bases and 0 bases, in that order; junction bases with no gene match: 5. Germline values: CDR1 SGHRS, CDR2 YFSETQ. The CDR3 loop is CASRSRGLSTDTQYF. The CDR3 bases are TGCGCCAGCAGGTCCAGGGGGCTTAGCACAGATACGCAGTATTTT.

CDR3 amino acids: CASPDRDQPQHF. CDR3 coding DNA: TGTGCCAGCCCGGACAGGGATCAGCCCCAGCATTTT. The chain has TRBV28 and TRBJ1-5, with 8 bases fitting TRBD1. J gave up 5 bases and V 8 bases, and 2 bases lay outside the gene matches. The CDR3 covers 12 residues. The germline gives CDR1 MDHEN, CDR2 SYDVKM.